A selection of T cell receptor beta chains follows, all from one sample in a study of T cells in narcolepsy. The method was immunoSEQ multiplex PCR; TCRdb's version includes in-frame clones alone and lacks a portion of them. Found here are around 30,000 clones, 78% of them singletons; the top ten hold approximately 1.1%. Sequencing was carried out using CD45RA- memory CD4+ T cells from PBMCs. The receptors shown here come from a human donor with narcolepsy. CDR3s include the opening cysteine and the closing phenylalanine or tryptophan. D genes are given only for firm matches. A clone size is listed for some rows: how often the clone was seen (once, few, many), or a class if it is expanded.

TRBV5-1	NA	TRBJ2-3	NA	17	CASSLAAQTTPTDTQYF	TGCGCCAGCAGCTTGGCCGCTCAGACGACACCCACAGATACGCAGTATTTT
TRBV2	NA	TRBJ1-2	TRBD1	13	CASSRTGEYNYTF	TGTGCCAGCAGCCGGACAGGGGAGTACAACTACACCTTC
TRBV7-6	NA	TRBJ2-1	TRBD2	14	CASSLGTSRMEQFF	TGTGCCAGCAGCCTCGGGACTAGCCGGATGGAGCAGTTCTTC
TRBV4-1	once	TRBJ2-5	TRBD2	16	CASSQSSGGNQETQYF	TGCGCCAGCAGCCAGTCTAGCGGGGGAAATCAAGAGACCCAGTACTTC
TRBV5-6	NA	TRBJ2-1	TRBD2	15	CASSFGTSGRVEQFF	TGTGCCAGCAGCTTCGGGACTAGCGGGAGGGTTGAGCAGTTCTTC
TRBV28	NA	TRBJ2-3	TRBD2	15	CASSREWGGVDTQYF	TGTGCCAGCAGCCGAGAGTGGGGGGGAGTAGATACGCAGTATTTT
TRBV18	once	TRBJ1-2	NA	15	CASSPSPADVYGYTF	TGTGCCAGCTCACCATCTCCTGCAGACGTCTATGGCTACACCTTC
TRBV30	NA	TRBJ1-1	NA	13	CAFDKEGFTEAFF	TGTGCCTTCGACAAGGAGGGGTTCACTGAAGCTTTCTTT
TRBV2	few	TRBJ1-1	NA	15	CASRGTGLTNTEAFF	TGTGCCAGCAGGGGAACAGGGTTAACGAACACTGAAGCTTTCTTT
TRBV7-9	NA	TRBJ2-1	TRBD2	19	CASSLMRALAGGPTDEQFF	TGTGCCAGCAGCTTAATGAGGGCCCTAGCGGGAGGGCCTACCGATGAGCAGTTCTTC
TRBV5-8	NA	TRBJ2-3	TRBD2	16	CASRRGLAVSTDTQYF	TGTGCCAGCAGAAGGGGACTAGCGGTTAGCACAGATACGCAGTATTTT
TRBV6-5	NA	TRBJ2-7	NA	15	CASSYSGQGTGEQYF	TGTGCCAGCAGTTACTCTGGGCAGGGGACGGGGGAGCAGTACTTC
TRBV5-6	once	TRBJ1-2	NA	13	CASSLGSNYGYTF	TGTGCCAGCAGCTTGGGATCTAACTATGGCTACACCTTC
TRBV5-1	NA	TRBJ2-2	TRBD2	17	CASRQARTSGFTGELFF	TGCGCCAGCAGACAAGCCAGGACTAGCGGGTTTACCGGGGAGCTGTTTTTT
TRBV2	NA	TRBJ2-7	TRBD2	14	CASSGLADAYEQYF	TGTGCCAGCAGTGGCCTAGCGGATGCCTACGAGCAGTACTTC
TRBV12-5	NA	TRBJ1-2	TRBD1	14	CASGRRGLPGGYTF	TGTGCTAGTGGTCGCAGGGGGCTACCGGGTGGCTACACCTTC
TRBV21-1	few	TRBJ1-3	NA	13	CASPGRGPNTIYF	TGTGCCAGCCCGGGCAGGGGGCCAAACACCATATATTTT
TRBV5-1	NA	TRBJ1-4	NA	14	CASSLRGANEKLFF	TGCGCCAGCAGCCTCAGGGGTGCTAATGAAAAACTGTTTTTT
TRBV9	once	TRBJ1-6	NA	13	CASSLENRSPLHF	TGTGCCAGCAGCCTAGAAAATCGTTCACCCCTCCACTTT
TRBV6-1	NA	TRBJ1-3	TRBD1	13	CASAGTGGNTIYF	TGTGCCAGCGCCGGGACAGGGGGTAACACCATATATTTT
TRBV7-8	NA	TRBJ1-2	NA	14	CASSQPTDAGGYTF	TGTGCCAGCAGCCAGCCGACGGACGCAGGAGGCTACACCTTC
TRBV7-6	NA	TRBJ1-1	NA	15	CASSLSQAGSTEAFF	TGTGCCAGCAGCTTAAGCCAGGCAGGGAGCACTGAAGCTTTCTTT
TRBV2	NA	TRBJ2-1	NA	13	CASRTGSYNEQFF	TGTGCCAGTAGGACTGGTTCCTACAATGAGCAGTTCTTC
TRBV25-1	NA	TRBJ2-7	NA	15	CASSEPGTRTYEQYF	TGTGCCAGCAGTGAACCCGGGACACGAACCTACGAGCAGTACTTC
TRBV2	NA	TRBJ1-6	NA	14	CASSEAPRGSPLHF	TGTGCCAGCAGTGAAGCACCCAGGGGTTCACCCCTCCACTTT
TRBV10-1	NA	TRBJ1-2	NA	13	CALPGASGYGYTF	TGCGCCCTTCCGGGTGCGTCCGGCTATGGCTACACCTTC
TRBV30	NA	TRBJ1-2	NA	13	CAWSVEANYGYTF	TGTGCCTGGAGTGTAGAGGCGAACTATGGCTACACCTTC
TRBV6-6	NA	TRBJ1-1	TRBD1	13	CAGRDRVVTEAFF	TGTGCCGGAAGGGACAGGGTTGTCACTGAAGCTTTCTTT
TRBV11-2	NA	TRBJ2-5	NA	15	CASSFNRAFQETQYF	TGTGCCAGCAGCTTTAACAGGGCATTCCAAGAGACCCAGTACTTC
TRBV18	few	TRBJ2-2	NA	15	CASSPQKGLTGELFF	TGTGCCAGCTCACCACAAAAGGGGCTCACCGGGGAGCTGTTTTTT
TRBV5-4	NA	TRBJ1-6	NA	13	CASSLEAGSPLHF	TGTGCCAGCAGCTTGGAGGCGGGGTCACCCCTCCACTTT
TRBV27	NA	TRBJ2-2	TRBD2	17	CASSLGGLAGKGGELFF	TGTGCCAGCAGTCTCGGGGGACTAGCGGGAAAGGGCGGGGAGCTGTTTTTT
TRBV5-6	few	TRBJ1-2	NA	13	CASSFGQINGYTF	TGTGCCAGCAGCTTTGGACAGATCAATGGCTACACCTTC
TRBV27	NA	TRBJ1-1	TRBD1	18	CASSLGRNRGVQNTEAFF	TGTGCCAGCAGTTTGGGAAGAAACAGGGGGGTACAGAACACTGAAGCTTTCTTT
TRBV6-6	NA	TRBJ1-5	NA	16	CASSTGLRVSNQPQHF	TGTGCCAGCAGTACAGGACTCAGGGTAAGCAATCAGCCCCAGCATTTT
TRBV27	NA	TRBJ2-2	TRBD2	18	CASSSPLLREGYTGELFF	TGTGCCAGCAGTTCCCCCCTCTTGCGGGAGGGGTACACCGGGGAGCTGTTTTTT
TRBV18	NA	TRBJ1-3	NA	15	CASSPQGNTGNTIYF	TGTGCCAGCTCACCCCAGGGTAACACCGGAAACACCATATATTTT